Presented here are 2 T cell receptor beta chains from one specimen sequenced in a study of T cells in Graves' hyperthyroidism and ophthalmopathy. Amplification targeted TCR beta CDR3 regions from RNA transcripts. HTBI primers were employed in a first-round RT-PCR of the TCR CDR3. TCRdb redid the calling of the multiplex PCR reads with MiXCR, one entry per CDR3 protein. Here the sample spans 400,000 to 600,000 distinct CDR3 sequences, around 16% being singletons. Material for sequencing was blood. The receptors derive from a woman aged 25 to 45 with Graves' ophthalmopathy.

This clonotype was observed a few times. The chain combines TRBV19 with TRBJ2-2, with D hard to call. The CDR3 runs to 17 residues. V was cut by 5 bases and J by 4 bases, with 20 bases left in between. Germline CDR1 is LNHDA and CDR2 is SQIVND (reference sequence). DNA of the CDR3: TGTGCCAGTAGTCTCCTTAGTTCTCCCGGGCGCACCGGGGAGCTGTTTTTT. As protein: CASSLLSSPGRTGELFF.

This clonotype was recorded at least ten times. The rearrangement uses TRBV5-1 and TRBJ2-1, with D hard to call. Germline assignment: CDR1 SGHRS and CDR2 YFSETQ. V lost 3 bases, J lost 10 bases, and 14 bases lay in between. This CDR3 has 13 amino acids. The CDR3 bases are TGCGCCAGCAGCTGGGGAAATTCCATCGAGCAGTTCTTC. It yields the protein CASSWGNSIEQFF.